A single T cell receptor (beta chain) is shown here with its context. The data belong to a study of blood T cells in healthy people across ages. This CDR3 is 16 amino acids long. Germline CDR1 reads SQVTM; CDR2 reads ANQGSEA. The authors ran a second PCR of 7 to 11 cycles using a sample-barcoded 5' primer and a J-beta primer mix. Using its own MiXCR run on the 5' RACE reads, TCRdb lists one record per CDR3 protein. The sample carries hundreds of thousands of distinct CDR3 sequences, about 25% recorded once. The data were also submitted as part of a second study, on T cells of mothers and their children.

The TCR sequence derives from a boy aged 5 to 17 in good health. This sequence joins TRBV29-1 and TRBJ2-7; 14 bases align to TRBD2. The assigned J gene may be wrong: the sequence end matches TRBJ2-1 better. Sequencing was done on a sample of blood. The CDR3 nucleotides are TGCAGCGTTGATGGGAGGACTAGCGGGGGGTTGGATGAGCAGTTCTTC. This codes for CSVDGRTSGGLDEQFF.